This T cell receptor beta chain derives from a study of blood T cell repertoires in COVID-19. The data were produced by immunoSEQ multiplex PCR, yet TCRdb's version contains in-frame clones alone and is incomplete. Among more than 95,000 clones listed, about 89% were seen once. The V and J ends lost 7 bases and 8 bases, in that order; junction bases with no gene match: 15. Per the germline V gene, CDR1 is LGHDT and CDR2 is YNNKEL (reference sequence). The CDR3 is made up of 17 amino acids. Sequencing used peripheral blood. The sequence was collected from a man in his forties or fifties with acute or convalescent COVID-19. The rearrangement uses TRBV3-1 (or the pseudogene TRBV3-2) and TRBJ2-2; 11 nucleotides align to TRBD2. As DNA, the CDR3 is TGTGCCAGCACCCCTGGAGCTAGCGGGAGGCCCCCGGGGGAGCTGTTTTTT. It translates to CASTPGASGRPPGELFF.